Described below is a single T cell receptor beta chain sequence and its context. No antigen is known for it. Assay version v3.0 of immunoSEQ was used, and it was run at survey level. Using immunoSEQ multiplex PCR, the repertoire was profiled, and TCRdb retains in-frame clones only, with some absent. The sample records roughly 20,000 clones, just under 85% being singletons. These data are taken from a study of long-term antiretroviral therapy in people with HIV. Findings of the study overall: The blood, collected between about 2003 and 2017, was possibly taken under older ART regimens. CDR3 length ranges were narrower in HIV repertoires than in controls.

This CDR3 is built from 16 residues. Germline CDR1 LGHNA, CDR2 YNFKEQ. V was trimmed by 2 bases and J by 0 bases, leaving 12 bases between them. V usage is TRBV4-2 and J usage is TRBJ2-3; D might be TRBD2 (6 bases). The origin of this receptor is a man younger than 30 with HIV. The source was unsorted PBMCs, collected roughly 4 years after starting antiretroviral therapy. CDR3 amino acids: CASSQPRGSSTDTQYF. For the CDR3, the DNA is TGTGCCAGCAGCCAACCTCGGGGGTCTAGCACAGATACGCAGTATTTT.